This note documents a single T cell receptor (beta chain) sequence. Its antigen is as yet unknown. The sample belongs to a study of blood T cells in healthy people across ages. Combining a sample-barcoded 5' primer with a J-beta primer mix, a second PCR ran for roughly 6 to 12 cycles. TCRdb used MiXCR to reprocess the 5' RACE reads, holding one entry per CDR3 protein. The top ten hold roughly 10% of the sample, which has almost 550,000 distinct CDR3 sequences, 24% seen once. At least 6 micrograms of total RNA were extracted per sample. V was clipped by 4 bases and J by 1 base; unmatched bases: 4. Germline values: CDR1 ENHRY, CDR2 SYGVKD. The CDR3 contains 15 residues. Overall study findings and caveats: The fall in TCR beta diversity per million T cells was roughly linear with age.

The same specimen was also included in a second study, on T cells of mothers and their children. That publication notes: It was related mother-child pairs that showed slightly higher overlap than unrelated pairs, without reaching significance.

V gene TRBV10-3 combines with J gene TRBJ2-5; 9 bases are a match to TRBD2. The TCR was taken from a boy aged 5 to 17 in good health. The sequencing sample was made of blood. DNA of the CDR3: TGTGCCATCAGTGGGCTAGCGGGATTCCAAGAGACCCAGTACTTC. Translated: CAISGLAGFQETQYF.